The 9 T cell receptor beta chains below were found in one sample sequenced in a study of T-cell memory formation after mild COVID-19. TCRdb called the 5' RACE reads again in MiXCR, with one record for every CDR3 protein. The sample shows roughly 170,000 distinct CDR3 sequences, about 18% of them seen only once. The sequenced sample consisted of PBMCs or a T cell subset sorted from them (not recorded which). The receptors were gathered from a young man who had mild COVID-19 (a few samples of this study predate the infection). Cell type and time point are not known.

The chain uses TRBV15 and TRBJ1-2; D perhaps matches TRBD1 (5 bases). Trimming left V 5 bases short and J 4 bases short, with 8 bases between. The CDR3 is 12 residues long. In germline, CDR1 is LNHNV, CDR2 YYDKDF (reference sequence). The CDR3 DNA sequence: TGTGCCACCAGCGGGGCGGGCTATGGCTACACCTTC. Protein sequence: CATSGAGYGYTF.

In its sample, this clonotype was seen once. CDR3 loop: CASSLVLRVTDTQYF. The CDR3 nucleotides are TGTGCCAGCAGCTTAGTCTTGCGGGTAACAGATACGCAGTATTTT. The chain recombines TRBV7-2 with TRBJ2-3; perhaps TRBD2 as D (5 bases). Germline V gene lookup returns CDR1 SGHTA and CDR2 FQGNSA. V lost 1 base and J 3 bases, leaving 11 bases between the germline ends. There are 15 residues in the CDR3. Together with reference TRBV7-2 and TRBJ2-3, the CDR3 gives the full variable domain: GAGVSQSPSNKVTEKGKDVELRCDPISGHTALYWYRQSLGQGLEFLIYFQGNSAPDKSGLPSDRFSAERTGGSVSTLTIQRTQQEDSAVYLCASSLVLRVTDTQYFGPGTRLTVL.

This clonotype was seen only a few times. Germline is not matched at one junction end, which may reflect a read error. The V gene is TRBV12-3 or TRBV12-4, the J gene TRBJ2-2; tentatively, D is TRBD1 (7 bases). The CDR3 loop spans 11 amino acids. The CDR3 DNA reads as TGTGCCAGCAGTACCAGGGGGGTGCTGTTTTTT. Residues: CASSTRGVLFF.

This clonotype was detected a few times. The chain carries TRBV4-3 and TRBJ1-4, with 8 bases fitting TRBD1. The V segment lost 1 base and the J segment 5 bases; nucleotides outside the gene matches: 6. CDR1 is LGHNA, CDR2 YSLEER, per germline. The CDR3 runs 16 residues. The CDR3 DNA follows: TGCGCCAGCAGCCAAGCGGGGGGACAGGAGAATGAAAAACTGTTTTTT. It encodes CASSQAGGQENEKLFF.

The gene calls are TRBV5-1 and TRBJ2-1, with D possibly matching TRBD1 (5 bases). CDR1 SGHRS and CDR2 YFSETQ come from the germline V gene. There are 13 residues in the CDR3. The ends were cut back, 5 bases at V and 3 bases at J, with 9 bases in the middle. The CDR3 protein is CASREDSYNEQFF. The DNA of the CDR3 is TGCGCCAGCAGGGAAGACAGCTACAATGAGCAGTTCTTC.

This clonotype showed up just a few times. The CDR3 nucleotides are TGCGCCAGCAGCTTGGCCGGGACAGGGGACCACGAGCAGTACGTC. It translates to CASSLAGTGDHEQYV. The J gene is TRBJ2-7, the V gene TRBV5-1, with 10 bases matching TRBD1. Trimming at V came to 0 bases and at J to 5 bases, leaving 5 bases not matched to a gene. This CDR3 comprises 15 residues. CDR1 and CDR2 (germline): SGHRS, YFSETQ.

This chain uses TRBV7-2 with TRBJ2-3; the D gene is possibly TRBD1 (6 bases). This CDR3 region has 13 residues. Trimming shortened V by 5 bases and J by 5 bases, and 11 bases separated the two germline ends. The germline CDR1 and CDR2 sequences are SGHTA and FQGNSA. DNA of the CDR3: TGTGCCAGCAGCCTAACAGGGAAAGATACGCAGTATTTT. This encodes CASSLTGKDTQYF.

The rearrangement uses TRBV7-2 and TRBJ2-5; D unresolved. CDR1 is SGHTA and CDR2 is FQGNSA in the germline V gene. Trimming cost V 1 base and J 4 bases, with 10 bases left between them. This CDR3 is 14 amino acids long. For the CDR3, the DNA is TGTGCCAGCAGCTTAGGGGAACAAGGAGAGACCCAGTACTTC. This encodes CASSLGEQGETQYF.

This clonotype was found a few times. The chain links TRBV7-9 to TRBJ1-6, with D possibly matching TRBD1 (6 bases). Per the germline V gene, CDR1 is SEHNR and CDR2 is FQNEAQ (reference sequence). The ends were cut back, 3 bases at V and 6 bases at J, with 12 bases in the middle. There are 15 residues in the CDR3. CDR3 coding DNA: TGTGCCAGCAGCTTCGGGGACATTACTAATTCACCCCTCCACTTT. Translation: CASSFGDITNSPLHF.